The rows below give T cell receptor beta chains drawn from one sample of a study of control samples from healthy donors and cancer patients. TCRdb's table, derived via immunoSEQ multiplex PCR, lists solely in-frame clones and lacks some. Of around 110,000 clones listed, roughly nine tenths were seen once; the top ten hold less than 1.5%. Sequencing input: PBMCs. These receptors all stem from a woman aged 50 to 65 with colorectal cancer. CDR3s include the opening cysteine and the closing phenylalanine or tryptophan. Fields, in order: CDR3 length, clone size, D gene, J gene, V gene, CDR3 protein, CDR3 DNA. D genes are given only for firm matches. Clone size is shown for a subset of rows, as once, few, many or a class of expanded clone.

16	NA	NA	TRBJ2-1	TRBV15	CATSRDLGRSYNEQFF	TGTGCCACCAGCAGAGATTTGGGCAGGAGCTACAATGAGCAGTTCTTC
14	NA	NA	TRBJ2-5	TRBV19	CASSSGRAQETQYF	TGTGCCAGTAGTTCGGGCAGGGCGCAAGAGACCCAGTACTTC
16	NA	TRBD1	TRBJ1-1	TRBV5-6	CASSLRLTGGTTEAFF	TGTGCCAGCAGCCTGCGTCTGACAGGGGGAACCACTGAAGCTTTCTTT
14	NA	NA	TRBJ2-5	TRBV5-6	CASSLADQAETQYF	TGTGCCAGCAGCTTAGCGGATCAGGCGGAGACCCAGTACTTC
15	NA	NA	TRBJ2-3	TRBV5-5	CASSLDGGGEYTQYF	TGTGCCAGCAGCTTGGATGGCGGGGGCGAATATACGCAGTATTTT
17	once	TRBD1	TRBJ1-5	TRBV6-2/TRBV6-3	CASSYKTGGISNQPQHF	TGTGCCAGCAGTTACAAGACAGGGGGAATAAGCAATCAGCCCCAGCATTTT
14	NA	NA	TRBJ2-5	TRBV15	CATRDVEGRETQYF	TGTGCCACCAGGGACGTCGAAGGGCGCGAGACCCAGTACTTC
16	NA	NA	TRBJ1-2	TRBV7-6	CASSLEGEGSRNGYTF	TGTGCCAGCAGCTTAGAGGGGGAGGGCTCTCGGAATGGCTACACCTTC
12	NA	NA	TRBJ2-2	TRBV28	CAITAAPGELFF	TGTGCCATCACAGCGGCCCCCGGGGAGCTGTTTTTT
19	NA	TRBD1	TRBJ2-3	TRBV14	CASSQEALRDRGHMDTQYF	TGTGCCAGCAGCCAAGAAGCTTTGAGGGACAGGGGCCACATGGATACGCAGTATTTT
13	NA	NA	TRBJ1-1	TRBV7-8	CASSLDRGTEAFF	TGTGCCAGCAGCTTGGATCGGGGCACTGAAGCTTTCTTT
14	NA	NA	TRBJ1-2	TRBV6-5	CASSYSKGVNGYTF	TGTGCCAGCAGTTACTCAAAGGGAGTAAATGGCTACACCTTC
15	NA	TRBD1	TRBJ1-1	TRBV27	CATHPTTGLRAEAFF	TGTGCCACCCACCCGACGACAGGGCTTCGCGCTGAAGCTTTCTTT
14	NA	TRBD1	TRBJ1-2	TRBV2	CASSHRGLNYGYTF	TGTGCCAGCAGTCACAGGGGGCTTAACTATGGCTACACCTTC
13	NA	NA	TRBJ2-2	TRBV7-9	CASSLTAAGELFF	TGTGCCAGCAGCTTAACGGCTGCCGGGGAGCTGTTTTTT
15	NA	NA	TRBJ1-3	TRBV9	CASSVGTFSGNTIYF	TGTGCCAGCAGCGTGGGCACATTCTCTGGAAACACCATATATTTT
17	NA	TRBD2	TRBJ2-1	TRBV5-1	CASSLTGAGVKDNEQFF	TGCGCCAGCAGCTTGACCGGAGCGGGAGTAAAGGACAATGAGCAGTTCTTC
14	NA	TRBD1	TRBJ1-5	TRBV2	CASSGTGNNQPQHF	TGTGCCAGCAGCGGGACAGGGAACAATCAGCCCCAGCATTTT
14	NA	TRBD1	TRBJ1-2	TRBV28	CASSPGQGLGGYTF	TGTGCCAGCAGTCCGGGACAGGGGTTAGGGGGCTACACCTTC
15	NA	TRBD1	TRBJ1-2	TRBV2	CASSPPGQGVFGYTF	TGTGCCAGCAGTCCACCGGGACAGGGGGTATTTGGCTACACCTTC
19	NA	TRBD2	TRBJ2-1	TRBV7-6	CASSLLAGGHSSSYNEQFF	TGTGCCAGCAGCTTATTAGCGGGGGGCCACAGTAGCTCCTACAATGAGCAGTTCTTC
12	NA	NA	TRBJ2-7	TRBV6-5	CASDSDSYEQYF	TGTGCCAGCGATAGCGACTCCTACGAGCAGTACTTC
14	NA	NA	TRBJ2-5	TRBV29-1	CSLSGPSSRETQYF	TGCAGTCTCTCGGGCCCCTCGTCCAGAGAGACCCAGTACTTC
17	NA	NA	TRBJ1-1	TRBV4-1	CASSQVSRGTEDTEAFF	TGCGCCAGCAGCCAAGTTTCGAGGGGAACCGAGGACACTGAAGCTTTCTTT
13	once	NA	TRBJ2-5	TRBV29-1	CSPRSRKQETQYF	TGCAGCCCGCGGAGTCGTAAGCAAGAGACCCAGTACTTC
15	NA	TRBD1	TRBJ1-1	TRBV25-1	CASRDTGTGVIRAFF	TGTGCCAGCAGGGATACCGGGACAGGGGTTATAAGGGCTTTCTTT
14	NA	NA	TRBJ2-5	TRBV7-2	CASSLQGLKETQYF	TGTGCCAGCAGCCTCCAGGGACTTAAAGAGACCCAGTACTTC
13	NA	TRBD1	TRBJ1-2	TRBV30	CALKGDRGNGYTF	TGTGCCCTCAAAGGGGACAGGGGTAATGGCTACACCTTC
14	NA	TRBD1	TRBJ1-2	TRBV7-2	CASSRTGEFYGYTF	TGTGCCAGCAGCCGGACAGGAGAATTCTATGGCTACACCTTC
16	once	TRBD1	TRBJ1-1	TRBV25-1	CASSSRQGIGNTEAFF	TGTGCCAGCAGTTCACGACAGGGGATAGGCAACACTGAAGCTTTCTTT
12	NA	NA	TRBJ1-2	TRBV19	CASTDRNYGYTF	TGTGCCAGTACGGACAGAAACTATGGCTACACCTTC
14	NA	NA	TRBJ1-3	TRBV30	CAWNLGRLGNTIYF	TGTGCCTGGAACCTGGGACGCCTTGGAAACACCATATATTTT
13	NA	TRBD1	TRBJ1-2	TRBV28	CASSPDRGDGYTF	TGTGCCAGCAGTCCGGACAGGGGAGATGGCTACACCTTC
14	once	NA	TRBJ1-1	TRBV15	CATSRERQNTEAFF	TGTGCCACCAGCAGGGAGCGGCAGAACACTGAAGCTTTCTTT
21	NA	NA	TRBJ1-4	TRBV2	CASREKDGVWGTHDPREKLFF	TGTGCCAGCAGAGAAAAAGATGGGGTTTGGGGGACACACGACCCCCGCGAAAAACTGTTTTTT
15	NA	TRBD2	TRBJ2-1	TRBV18	CASSPGSGSSNEQFF	TGTGCCAGCTCACCAGGTAGCGGGAGCTCCAATGAGCAGTTCTTC
13	NA	NA	TRBJ2-5	TRBV12-3/TRBV12-4	CASSLLASETQYF	TGTGCCAGCAGCTTACTGGCTTCAGAGACCCAGTACTTC
14	NA	NA	TRBJ2-7	TRBV6-5	CASKVGTSFFGQYF	TGTGCCAGCAAGGTGGGGACTTCCTTTTTCGGGCAGTACTTC
13	NA	NA	TRBJ2-5	TRBV7-7	CASSPGRGETQYF	TGTGCCAGCTCACCCGGGCGAGGTGAGACCCAGTACTTC
12	NA	NA	TRBJ1-2	TRBV5-1	CASSSNNYGYTF	TGCGCCAGCAGCTCCAATAACTATGGCTACACCTTC
15	NA	NA	TRBJ1-1	TRBV15	CATSGLRRRGTEAFF	TGTGCCACCAGCGGTCTTAGGCGCCGGGGCACTGAAGCTTTCTTT
13	NA	TRBD1	TRBJ1-6	TRBV9	CASSPGTDSPLHF	TGTGCCAGCAGCCCCGGGACAGATTCACCCCTCCACTTT
16	NA	TRBD1	TRBJ1-1	TRBV9	CASSVGARGGNTEAFF	TGTGCCAGCAGCGTAGGAGCCAGGGGGGGGAACACTGAAGCTTTCTTT
14	NA	NA	TRBJ1-1	TRBV29-1	CSVAAQNRDTEAFF	TGCAGCGTTGCCGCCCAGAATAGGGACACTGAAGCTTTCTTT
15	NA	NA	TRBJ1-1	TRBV6-5	CASSYSGQTNTEAFF	TGTGCCAGCAGTTACTCCGGACAGACGAACACTGAAGCTTTCTTT
15	NA	TRBD1	TRBJ1-6	TRBV11-2	CASSDPGQHNSPLHF	TGTGCCAGCAGCGACCCGGGACAGCATAATTCACCCCTCCACTTT
15	NA	NA	TRBJ1-6	TRBV5-8	CASSLVRGLNSPLHF	TGTGCCAGCAGCTTGGTCAGGGGACTAAATTCACCCCTCCACTTT
19	NA	NA	TRBJ1-5	TRBV7-8	CASSASWALGGPRNQPQHF	TGTGCCAGCAGCGCCTCTTGGGCTTTAGGGGGGCCGCGGAATCAGCCCCAGCATTTT
13	NA	TRBD1	TRBJ1-2	TRBV28	CASIGQVDYGYTF	TGTGCCAGCATCGGACAGGTCGACTATGGCTACACCTTC
15	NA	TRBD1	TRBJ2-3	TRBV5-1	CASSTGQGSPDTQYF	TGCGCCAGCAGCACGGGACAGGGGTCCCCAGATACGCAGTATTTT
15	NA	TRBD2	TRBJ2-1	TRBV2	CAAGYSGRFSSEQFF	TGTGCCGCGGGGTATAGCGGGAGATTTAGTTCGGAGCAGTTCTTC
13	NA	NA	TRBJ1-2	TRBV11-2	CASSLGGKGGYTF	TGTGCCAGCAGCTTAGGGGGAAAGGGAGGCTACACCTTC
13	NA	NA	TRBJ2-7	TRBV29-1	CSVVPSGGHEQYF	TGCAGCGTTGTCCCCTCGGGGGGCCACGAGCAGTACTTC